The clone carrying this T cell receptor beta chain was counted once. The data belong to a study of blood T cell repertoires in COVID-19. Original data processing: Quantification of nucleated cells was approximated via reference gene primer amplification. Clones were sequenced by immunoSEQ multiplex PCR, and TCRdb holds only the in-frame ones, with some missing. V and J calls plus clone size are reproduced from that table; the DNA served to infer D and trimming. The sample includes 100,000 to 150,000 clones, approximately 89% seen only once; the top ten take 3.6%. CDR1 is LNHDA and CDR2 is SQIVND in the germline V gene (reference sequence). The CDR3 has 15 residues. V was cut by 6 bases and J by 4 bases, with 13 bases left in between.

The rearrangement joins TRBV19 to TRBJ1-6, with a possible D match to TRBD1 (5 bases). The material sequenced was peripheral blood. The clonotype was recovered from an older woman with acute or convalescent COVID-19. The CDR3 DNA follows: TGTGCCAGTAGCTCCCGGGACTCTTATAATTCACCCCTCCACTTT. Protein product: CASSSRDSYNSPLHF.